These 17 T cell receptor beta chains were sequenced from one sample in a study of blood T cell repertoires in COVID-19. Profiling relied on immunoSEQ multiplex PCR, and the TCRdb table lists in-frame clones only, not all of them. The data show about 170,000 clones, about 88% seen once. The sample comprised peripheral blood. These receptors were collected from a man in his fifties who had recovered from COVID-19.

This clone was picked up a small number of times. The chain has TRBV5-1 and TRBJ1-2, with D unclear. The CDR3 length is 13 residues. The V gene lost 0 bases and the J gene lost 8 bases, with 11 bases spanning the gap. Germline V gene sequence: CDR1 SGHRS, CDR2 YFSETQ. CDR3 sequence reads: CASSLGGSEGYTF. CDR3 nucleotides: TGCGCCAGCAGCTTGGGAGGATCTGAGGGCTACACCTTC.

The chain is built from TRBV18 and TRBJ2-5; TRBD2 aligns across 7 bases. The CDR3 extends over 16 amino acids. From germline, CDR1 is KGHSH and CDR2 LQKENI. V was pared by 1 base and J by 5 bases, with 10 bases of the junction left unmatched. CDR3 sequence (DNA): TGTGCCAGCTCACCACTGTTCGCGAGCGGGAAGGAGACCCAGTACTTC. It yields the protein CASSPLFASGKETQYF.

The V gene is TRBV7-3, the J gene TRBJ2-3; 7 bases map to TRBD1. J lost 4 bases, V lost 4 bases, and 11 bases had no gene match. CDR1 and CDR2 from the germline V gene are SGHTA and FQGTGA. This CDR3 is built from 16 residues. The CDR3 region has the DNA TGTGCCAGCAGCTCCCAGCAGGGGGTGGTCGCAGATACGCAGTATTTT. Its translation is CASSSQQGVVADTQYF. Supplemented by reference TRBV7-3 and TRBJ2-3, the full variable domain reads GAGVSQTPSNKVTEKGKYVELRCDPISGHTALYWYRQSLGQGPEFLIYFQGTGAADDSGLPNDRFFAVRPEGSVSTLKIQRTERGDSAVYLCASSSQQGVVADTQYFGPGTRLTVL.

The chain has TRBV10-1 and TRBJ1-5; D not certain. V was cut by 3 bases and J by 6 bases, with 6 bases left in between. This CDR3 comprises 12 residues. Germline lookup yields CDR1 WNHNN and CDR2 SYGVQD (reference sequence). The CDR3: CASSDIGQPQHF. The CDR3 DNA follows: TGCGCCAGCAGTGATATCGGTCAGCCCCAGCATTTT.

CDR3 region: CASSYPAGNEKLFF. The CDR3 nucleotides read TGTGCCAGCAGTTACCCGGCGGGGAATGAAAAACTGTTTTTT. This sequence joins TRBV6-6 and TRBJ1-4; the D is unclear. This CDR3 is 14 amino acids long. V was cut by 2 bases and J by 5 bases, with 9 bases left in between. CDR1 is MNHNY and CDR2 is SVGAGI in the germline V gene (reference sequence).

The chain carries TRBV4-1 and TRBJ2-6; D is unclear. The CDR3 runs to 16 residues. Deletions cut 4 bases from V and 4 bases from J, with 14 bases between. CDR1 is MGHRA and CDR2 is YSYEKL in the germline V gene. CDR3 loop: CASSPTPSTGANVLTF. CDR3 sequence (DNA): TGCGCCAGCAGCCCCACCCCGAGTACGGGGGCCAACGTCCTGACTTTC.

This sequence joins TRBV15 and TRBJ2-7; D is ambiguous. V shed 3 bases and J shed 2 bases, with 11 bases lying between them. The CDR3 runs to 14 residues. The germline V gene has CDR1 LNHNV and CDR2 YYDKDF (reference sequence). This CDR3 reads CATSSFQTPYEQYF. Here the CDR3 DNA reads TGTGCCACCAGCAGTTTTCAGACTCCCTACGAGCAGTACTTC. Together with reference TRBV15 and TRBJ2-7, the CDR3 gives the full variable domain: DAMVIQNPRYQVTQFGKPVTLSCSQTLNHNVMYWYQQKSSQAPKLLFHYYDKDFNNEADTPDNFQSRRPNTSFCFLDIRSPGLGDTAMYLCATSSFQTPYEQYFGPGTRLTVT.

The rearrangement uses TRBV7-7 and TRBJ2-1; tentatively, D is TRBD1 (5 bases). The CDR3 sequence is 15 residues long. Trimming left V 8 bases short and J 0 bases short, with 14 bases between. Germline V gene data show CDR1 as SSHAT and CDR2 as FNYEAQ (reference sequence). The chain's CDR3 is CASSEGASSYNEQFF. The CDR3 DNA reads TGTGCCAGCTCGGAAGGGGCCAGCTCCTACAATGAGCAGTTCTTC. Together with reference TRBV7-7 and TRBJ2-1, the CDR3 gives the full variable domain: GAGVSQSPRYKVTKRGQDVTLRCDPISSHATLYWYQQALGQGPEFLTYFNYEAQPDKSGLPSDRFSAERPEGSISTLTIQRTEQRDSAMYRCASSEGASSYNEQFFGPGTRLTVL.

A single count supports this clone. This sequence joins TRBV9 and TRBJ2-7; 11 bases fit TRBD1. This CDR3 comprises 16 residues. Trimming took 0 bases from V and 3 from J; bases not matched to a gene: 5. Germline CDR1 is SGDLS and CDR2 is YYNGEE. CDR3 amino acids: CASSVGGTGGFYEQYF. The CDR3 DNA reads as TGTGCCAGCAGCGTAGGAGGGACAGGGGGTTTCTACGAGCAGTACTTC. The full variable domain, completed using reference TRBV9 and TRBJ2-7, is DSGVTQTPKHLITATGQRVTLRCSPRSGDLSVYWYQQSLDQGLQFLIQYYNGEERAKGNILERFSAQQFPDLHSELNLSSLELGDSALYFCASSVGGTGGFYEQYFGPGTRLTVT.

The CDR3 nucleotides are TGTGCCAGTAGTATACCAGGGCTTATGAACACTGAAGCTTTCTTT. This gives the protein CASSIPGLMNTEAFF. The rearrangement uses TRBV19 and TRBJ1-1; a weak D match, TRBD1 (5 bases). CDR3 size: 15 residues. V was clipped by 2 bases and J by 0 bases, with 10 bases between them. CDR1 is LNHDA, CDR2 SQIVND, per germline (reference sequence).

The gene calls are TRBV4-2 and TRBJ2-1; TRBD2 matches 10 bases. This CDR3 contains 16 residues. Germline V gene lookup returns CDR1 LGHNA and CDR2 YNFKEQ. J lost 7 bases, V lost 6 bases, and 12 bases had no gene match. CDR3 sequence reads: CASSSQRGGSTNEQFF. The CDR3, as DNA: TGTGCCAGCAGTTCCCAGCGGGGGGGCTCTACGAATGAGCAGTTCTTC.

The rearrangement links TRBV7-8 to TRBJ2-7; TRBD2 is a possible D gene (5 bases). V was shortened by 0 bases and J by 5 bases, with 11 bases between the two germline ends. In germline, CDR1 is SGHVS, CDR2 FQNEAQ. CDR3 length: 14 amino acids. The chain's CDR3 is CASSLARGPHEQYF. The CDR3 DNA reads as TGTGCCAGCAGCTTAGCTAGAGGGCCCCACGAGCAGTACTTC.

This sequence joins TRBV3-1 (or the pseudogene TRBV3-2) and TRBJ2-1; D may be TRBD1 (6 bases). Trimming removed 5 bases from V and 0 bases from J, with 20 bases in between. The germline V gene encodes CDR1 LGHDT and CDR2 YNNKEL (reference sequence). The CDR3 totals 18 residues. The CDR3 DNA follows: TGTGCCAGCAGCGGGGGCCCCCTAGCCGCCAGCTCCTACAATGAGCAGTTCTTC. Translation gives CASSGGPLAASSYNEQFF.

This clone is a singleton in its sample. The chain employs TRBV18 and TRBJ2-5; TRBD2 aligns across 14 bases. The J segment lost 1 base and the V segment lost 5 bases, leaving 3 bases of the junction unmatched. CDR3 length equals 16 residues. Germline V CDR1 and CDR2: KGHSH, LQKENI. The CDR3 sequence is CASSEGLAGAQETQYF. In DNA, the CDR3 is TGTGCCAGCTCAGAGGGACTAGCGGGGGCCCAAGAGACCCAGTACTTC.

Worth noting for this clone: Distinct nucleotide sequences in the sample also encode this CDR3. This rearrangement joins TRBV6-5 to TRBJ1-6, with a possible D match to TRBD1 (6 bases). The CDR3 is made up of 15 amino acids. Germline V gene data show CDR1 as MNHEY and CDR2 as SVGAGI. V shed 2 bases and J shed 7 bases, with 12 bases lying between them. CDR3 loop: CASSYGRGGNSPLHF. The CDR3 DNA sequence: TGTGCCAGCAGTTACGGCAGGGGAGGGAATTCACCCCTCCACTTT.

The chain links TRBV11-2 to TRBJ2-3, with 13 bases that match TRBD2. From germline, CDR1 is SGHAT and CDR2 FQNNGV. After removal of 4 bases from V and 5 bases from J, the junction contained 6 bases not matched to a gene. The length of the CDR3 is 16 residues. The CDR3 DNA follows: TGTGCCAGCAGCTCACAGGGACTAGCGGGACGAGATACGCAGTATTTT. Translation gives CASSSQGLAGRDTQYF. Together with reference TRBV11-2 and TRBJ2-3, the CDR3 gives the full variable domain: EAGVAQSPRYKIIEKRQSVAFWCNPISGHATLYWYQQILGQGPKLLIQFQNNGVVDDSQLPKDRFSAERLKGVDSTLKIQPAKLEDSAVYLCASSSQGLAGRDTQYFGPGTRLTVL.

The chain is built from TRBV4-1 and TRBJ2-6; D gene uncertain. The germline V gene encodes CDR1 MGHRA and CDR2 YSYEKL. The CDR3 is made up of 17 amino acids. V was clipped by 0 bases and J by 0 bases, with 9 bases between them. The CDR3 sequence: CASSQDRVSSGANVLTF. CDR3 coding DNA: TGCGCCAGCAGCCAAGATCGAGTGAGCTCTGGGGCCAACGTCCTGACTTTC.